This T cell receptor (beta chain) was retrieved from a study of control samples from healthy donors and cancer patients. This clone has more than one count but fewer than ten. The table came from immunoSEQ multiplex PCR; TCRdb's copy has only in-frame clones and leaves some out. The sample yields around 120,000 clones, more than 85% seen once. This CDR3 spans 14 amino acids. V lost 4 bases and J lost 3; bases outside the gene matches: 5. The germline V gene encodes CDR1 SEHNR and CDR2 FQNEAQ (reference sequence). This TCR was sampled from a man aged 25-45 years in good health. The chain is built from TRBV7-9 and TRBJ1-2; TRBD1 matches 7 bases. Sequenced input: blood. In DNA, the CDR3 is TGTGCCAGCAGCTATGGACAGGACGACTATGGCTACACCTTC. It encodes CASSYGQDDYGYTF.